This T cell receptor beta chain emerged from a study of PD-L1 blockade in urothelial cancer (dated by TCRdb to the late 2010s). With respect to the entire study: Therapy was started at some point between 2012 and 2014 for all patients, and atezolizumab 1,200 mg was administered intravenously every 3 weeks. Pretreatment tumor samples, along with matched peripheral blood serially collected before and after atezolizumab treatment, were subjected to TCR sequencing. Durable clinical benefit was defined as progression-free survival longer than 6 months, and TCR features were also tested against progression-free and overall survival. Blood samples were analyzed at 3 weeks after treatment start (second dose) and at 6 weeks after treatment start. Over 28 patients had pretreatment blood TCR-seq, approximately 24 had at least one posttreatment blood collection, and approximately 24 had tumor TCR-seq. In the same patients, pretreatment tumors underwent whole exome sequencing and RNA sequencing in addition to TCR sequencing. The study was an exploratory multi-omic analysis of somatic, immune and clinical correlates of response to PD-L1 blockade with atezolizumab in urothelial cancer. A median of about 150,000 T cells and just over 80,000 unique TCRs was obtained from blood samples, and a median clonality of roughly 0.08 was observed. Several patients reached durable clinical benefit, while fewer than 25 patients did not. About 85% of the roughly 29 patients were males with bladder-origin urothelial cancer, and about 60% of the 29 reported a prior smoking history. An ECOG performance status of 0 or 1 was recorded for the patients, and 0 to 3 prior chemotherapy regimens had been received by the patients.

Synthetic TCR analog templates were spiked into each PCR so that absolute template abundance could be estimated from read counts. TCRbeta CDR3 regions were amplified from genomic DNA with bias-controlled V and J gene primers using the immunoSEQ assay. Sequencing of rearranged TCRbeta segments was done at approximately 20X coverage. On the authors' methods: Sequencing errors were corrected by clustering and CDR3s were annotated against IMGT to assign V, D and J genes. Downstream analyses used only productive TCRbeta rearrangements and left out out-of-frame or stop-codon sequences. Clonality was calculated as one minus the Shannon entropy normalized by the log of the number of unique productive sequences. Clones differing between time points or between blood and tumor were identified by Fisher's exact test with Benjamini-Hochberg correction at adjusted p below 0.01. TCRdb's version of the immuneACCESS table is confined to in-frame rearrangements and falls short of the full clone set. An unresolved V gene accounts for under half of the shortfall where checked; the remainder is of unknown origin. That table gives V, J and clone size, and the DNA gave D and trimming. Within this sample are tens of thousands of clones, with 81% of them counted one time only. The top ten clonotypes cover around 6% of the sample.

Points on this clone: Its antigen remains undetermined. Within one base of it there is no much larger clone, and no base qualities were kept.

This specimen's time point label, per the study, means: pretreatment peripheral blood. The cohort included about 30 patients with locally advanced or metastatic urothelial carcinoma who were treated at Memorial Sloan Kettering on a trial protocol. Peripheral blood mononuclear cells were collected pretreatment and during treatment, with between 1 and 8 total time points per patient. The Qiagen DNeasy Blood extraction kit was used to purify genomic DNA from total PBMCs and tumor samples. PBMCs were collected pretreatment and during treatment and were isolated and stored as previously described. On the study overall, not on this receptor specifically: Greater expansion of tumor-associated TCR clones in peripheral blood 3 weeks after the start of treatment was observed in patients with durable benefit (n of about 20, p = 0.022). Improved progression-free and overall survival was associated with having pretreatment peripheral blood TCR clonality below the median. Because the sample size was small (n of about 31) and many of the analyses were exploratory, the results are meant to be hypothesis-generating.

This receptor was obtained from a man aged 70 or older with urothelial cancer. This specimen was PBMCs, taken around atezolizumab (anti-PD-L1) treatment.

The sequenced DNA is TGTGCCAGCAGCCAAGAGTATCGGGGGGCAGGTGAGACCCAGTACTTC. It translates to CASSQEYRGAGETQYF. The chain links TRBV4-2 with TRBJ2-5; TRBD2 might be the D gene, on 7 matching bases. Including the terminal cysteine and phenylalanine, the CDR3 comprises 16 residues. Only CDR3 DNA is held: 48 bases, read in frame from base 1. The germline V gene sets CDR1 to LGHNA and CDR2 to YNFKEQ. V and J are truncated by 0 bases and 5 bases respectively, leaving an intervening sequence of 16 bases.